This section outlines one T cell receptor (beta chain) sequence together with its context. Its antigen is still unknown. The data derive from a study of cytomegalovirus exposure and HLA in healthy donors. Study as a whole: Previous work identified 120 million or so unique TCR beta sequences from around 170 million T cells. Study-wide results and caveats: TCR beta V- and J-gene trimming was later associated with a missense DCLRE1C variant. A prior analysis recorded that most TCR beta V segments were productive about 87% or about 30% of the time. The authors enumerated over 150 TCR beta chains as linked to cytomegalovirus.

Primers for the PCR totalled 60 Vbeta and 13 Jbeta. Profiling relied on immunoSEQ multiplex PCR, and the TCRdb table lists in-frame clones only, not all of them. The sample yields 160,000 or so clones, around four fifths seen once. CDR1 is LGHNA, CDR2 YSLEER, per germline. CDR3 length: 15 amino acids. V lost 1 base, J lost 6 bases, and 3 bases stayed unmatched. The TCR originated in a man aged 18 to 30 in good health and CMV-seropositive. V usage is TRBV4-3 and J usage is TRBJ2-2; TRBD2 matches at 9 bases. What was sequenced was PBMCs. The CDR3, as DNA: TGCGCCAGCAGCCAAGGGACTAGCGCGGCCGGGGAGCTGTTTTTT. Its translation: CASSQGTSAAGELFF.